The 10 T cell receptor beta chains listed next were all sequenced from one sample in a study of T cell responses to AZD1222 COVID-19 vaccine. Generated by immunoSEQ multiplex PCR, the TCRdb table keeps only in-frame clones and is missing some. The table shows 82,000 or so clones, with 90% to 95% occurring only once. This sample comprised peripheral blood, obtained on day 0 of AZD1222 vaccination. The receptors originated from an adult in good health.

This rearrangement joins TRBV3-1 (or the pseudogene TRBV3-2) to TRBJ1-4, with D perhaps TRBD1 (6 bases). V shed 5 bases and J shed 5 bases, with 12 bases lying between them. The CDR3 spans 14 residues. Per germline, CDR1 LGHDT and CDR2 YNNKEL (reference sequence). CDR3 bases: TGTGCCAGCAGCAGGACAGCCCGAAATGAAAAACTGTTTTTT. Amino acids: CASSRTARNEKLFF.

V and J are TRBV6-1 and TRBJ2-2; TRBD2 matches at 11 bases. V trimming: 7 bases; J trimming: 5 bases; junction bases outside the gene matches: 6. The germline CDR1 and CDR2 sequences are MNHNS and SASEGT. The CDR3 contains 15 residues. The CDR3 DNA follows: TGTGCCAGCACTCGACTAGCGGGGCATACCGGGGAGCTGTTTTTT. This translates into CASTRLAGHTGELFF.

V gene TRBV18 combines with J gene TRBJ1-2, with a possible D match to TRBD1 (6 bases). CDR3 length equals 17 residues. The V end was cut by 0 bases, the J end by 4 bases, with 18 bases between. Germline V lookup: CDR1 KGHSH, CDR2 LQKENI. In nucleotides, the CDR3 is TGTGCCAGCTCACCACCGGGAATGGGTGACAGGAGCTATGGCTACACCTTC. Its translation is CASSPPGMGDRSYGYTF.

This rearrangement joins TRBV28 to TRBJ2-3; TRBD2 agrees at 16 bases. Germline lookup yields CDR1 MDHEN and CDR2 SYDVKM. This CDR3 is 19 amino acids long. Trimming removed 4 bases from V and 4 bases from J; junction bases left unmatched: 11. The CDR3: CASSSGTSGGAISADTQYF. The CDR3 nucleotides are TGTGCCAGCAGTTCCGGGACTAGCGGGGGGGCCATTTCGGCAGATACGCAGTATTTT.

This clone showed up just once. The gene calls are TRBV5-1 and TRBJ1-3, with D uncertain. Looked up from germline, CDR1 is SGHRS and CDR2 is YFSETQ. The CDR3 length is 14 residues. The V gene lost 3 bases and the J gene lost 2 bases, with 9 bases spanning the gap. The CDR3 loop reads CASSSGSTGNTIYF. The CDR3 DNA reads TGCGCCAGCAGCTCCGGTTCTACTGGAAACACCATATATTTT.

About this clone itself: One end of the junction varies from germline; a read error may be responsible. The gene calls are TRBV11-2 and TRBJ2-3, with D hard to call. The germline V gene encodes CDR1 SGHAT and CDR2 FQNNGV. This CDR3 spans 15 amino acids. CDR3: CASSIDRASTDTQYF. DNA of the CDR3: TGTGCCAGCAGCATAGACCGAGCTAGCACAGATACGCAGTATTTT.

The chain couples TRBV6-6 to TRBJ1-6; the match to TRBD1 covers 7 bases. V trimming: 7 bases; J trimming: 9 bases; junction bases outside the gene matches: 9. The CDR3 sequence is 14 residues long. Germline V gene lookup returns CDR1 MNHNY and CDR2 SVGAGI (reference sequence). The CDR3 DNA is TGTGCCAGCAAGACACAGGGGAAGAGTTCACCCCTCCACTTT. It encodes CASKTQGKSSPLHF.

This sequence joins TRBV10-3 and TRBJ1-1; no reliable D call. Germline V gene data show CDR1 as ENHRY and CDR2 as SYGVKD. The CDR3 length is 15 residues. The V and J ends lost 4 bases and 3 bases respectively, with 15 bases between them. The CDR3 reads CAISARAREDTEAFF. The CDR3 nucleotides read TGTGCCATCAGTGCCCGGGCCCGGGAGGACACTGAAGCTTTCTTT.

The CDR3: CASSQDQSGGSYNSPLHF. In DNA form, the CDR3 reads TGTGCCAGCAGCCAAGATCAGAGTGGCGGTTCCTATAATTCACCCCTCCACTTT. This chain uses TRBV4-2 with TRBJ1-6; D call uncertain. Germline V gene lookup returns CDR1 LGHNA and CDR2 YNFKEQ. The CDR3 length is 18 residues. Trimming took 0 bases from V and 1 from J, leaving 13 bases between them.

The chain couples TRBV5-1 to TRBJ1-1; weak D call: TRBD1 (6 bases). The CDR3 runs 15 residues. Germline V gives CDR1 SGHRS, CDR2 YFSETQ. V lost 0 bases to trimming and J lost 1 base, with 10 bases between them. CDR3 amino acids: CASSLEGGANTEAFF. In DNA, the CDR3 is TGCGCCAGCAGCTTGGAAGGGGGGGCGAACACTGAAGCTTTCTTT.